Listed below are T cell receptor beta chains from one sample, sequenced in a study of blood T cell repertoires in COVID-19. Data came from immunoSEQ multiplex PCR; TCRdb stores just in-frame clones and leaves some out. The sample has about 100,000 clones, 87% seen once. The material sequenced was peripheral blood. These receptors were taken from a man aged 50-59 years with acute or convalescent COVID-19. CDR3s include the opening cysteine and the closing phenylalanine or tryptophan. D genes are given only for firm matches. Only part of the rows carry a size: once, few, many, or a class if the clone is expanded.

15 | TRBJ2-7 | once | TRBV7-2 | TRBD1 | CASSIGTGSYYEQYF | TGTGCCAGCAGCATCGGGACAGGGTCCTACTACGAGCAGTACTTC
14 | TRBJ2-7 | . | TRBV19 | TRBD1 | CASSRTGNSYEQYF | TGTGCCAGTAGCCGGACAGGGAACTCCTACGAGCAGTACTTC
12 | TRBJ2-1 | once | TRBV19 | . | CASSSRGNEQFF | TGTGCCAGTAGCTCCAGGGGCAATGAGCAGTTCTTC
15 | TRBJ1-4 | . | TRBV11-2 | TRBD1 | CASSPLTGVGEKLFF | TGTGCCAGCAGCCCTCTGACAGGGGTCGGAGAAAAACTGTTTTTT
14 | TRBJ2-7 | . | TRBV15 | . | CATSRERLIYEQYF | TGTGCCACCAGCAGAGAGCGACTGATCTACGAGCAGTACTTC
12 | TRBJ1-4 | . | TRBV6-1 | . | CASSEAREALFF | TGTGCCAGCAGTGAAGCCCGGGAGGCACTGTTTTTT
16 | TRBJ2-3 | . | TRBV5-6 | TRBD2 | CASSFAGLVNTDTQYF | TGTGCCAGCAGCTTCGCGGGACTAGTGAACACAGATACGCAGTATTTT
18 | TRBJ2-1 | . | TRBV4-2 | TRBD2 | CASSRAPTSGRSYNEQFF | TGTGCCAGCAGCCGAGCCCCCACTAGCGGGAGGTCCTACAATGAGCAGTTCTTC
15 | TRBJ2-1 | once | TRBV5-1 | TRBD2 | CASSLSRLREGEQFF | TGCGCCAGCAGCTTGAGTAGGCTACGGGAGGGGGAGCAGTTCTTC
19 | TRBJ2-6 | . | TRBV5-4 | . | CASPTRTVVLSRRANVLTF | TGTGCCAGCCCCACCCGGACAGTGGTCCTCTCGAGGAGGGCCAACGTCCTGACTTTC
15 | TRBJ1-3 | . | TRBV6-1 | . | CASSEANRAGNTIYF | TGTGCCAGCAGTGAAGCCAACAGGGCTGGAAACACCATATATTTT
13 | TRBJ1-2 | . | TRBV2 | . | CASSDRINYGYTF | TGTGCCAGCAGTGACAGAATTAACTATGGCTACACCTTC
17 | TRBJ2-1 | . | TRBV5-1 | TRBD2 | CASSSELTSGRHNEQFF | TGCGCCAGCAGCTCCGAACTTACTAGCGGGAGACATAATGAGCAGTTCTTC
11 | TRBJ2-7 | once | TRBV5-6 | . | CASSNGTEQYF | TGTGCCAGCAGCAACGGGACAGAGCAGTACTTC
15 | TRBJ2-5 | . | TRBV6-1 | TRBD2 | CASSEWGRAGETQYF | TGTGCCAGCAGTGAATGGGGGAGGGCCGGGGAGACCCAGTACTTC